These 20 T cell receptor beta chains were all obtained from the same sample, sequenced in a study of T-cell memory formation after mild COVID-19. MiXCR was run by TCRdb on the 5' RACE reads, yielding one entry per CDR3 protein. The table has some 180,000 distinct CDR3 sequences, about a fifth seen once; the top ten hold roughly 4.3%. The sample taken for sequencing was PBMCs or a T cell subset sorted from them (not recorded which). These receptors all stem from a young man who had mild COVID-19 (a few samples of this study predate the infection). Cell type and time point are not known.

This clonotype was seen only a few times. The chain recombines TRBV7-2 with TRBJ2-7, with D possibly TRBD1 on 5 matching bases. The CDR3 totals 13 residues. The V end lost 6 bases, the J end lost 2 bases, and 11 bases lay between the germline ends. Germline lookup yields CDR1 SGHTA and CDR2 FQGNSA. The CDR3 DNA reads as TGTGCCAGCAGTTCAAGGACAACCTACGAGCAGTACTTC. It codes for CASSSRTTYEQYF.

V usage is TRBV11-3 and J usage is TRBJ2-1, with 9 positions matching TRBD2. This CDR3 region has 14 residues. The germline V gene encodes CDR1 SGHNT and CDR2 YENEEA. J lost 6 bases, V lost 4 bases, and 4 bases had no gene match. The CDR3 loop is CASSSGGGVNEQFF. The CDR3 DNA sequence: TGTGCCAGCAGCTCCGGCGGGGGGGTCAATGAGCAGTTCTTC.

This clonotype has just a few counts. The CDR3 region has the DNA TGTGCCAGCAGCTTAGCAGGCGGGGCGAGCACAGATACGCAGTATTTT. Protein sequence: CASSLAGGASTDTQYF. V and J are TRBV7-2 and TRBJ2-3; tentatively, D is TRBD2 (6 bases). The CDR3 length is 16 residues. V was shortened by 0 bases and J by 0 bases, with 10 bases between the two germline ends. Germline V lookup: CDR1 SGHTA, CDR2 FQGNSA. Supplemented by reference TRBV7-2 and TRBJ2-3, the full variable domain reads GAGVSQSPSNKVTEKGKDVELRCDPISGHTALYWYRQSLGQGLEFLIYFQGNSAPDKSGLPSDRFSAERTGGSVSTLTIQRTQQEDSAVYLCASSLAGGASTDTQYFGPGTRLTVL.

The chain combines TRBV7-2 with TRBJ1-1, with D unresolved. This CDR3 has 11 residues. Per germline, CDR1 SGHTA and CDR2 FQGNSA. Trimming removed 5 bases at V and 7 bases at J, with 8 bases between. This CDR3 is CASSAYDEAFF. CDR3 DNA sequence: TGTGCCAGCAGCGCCTATGATGAAGCTTTCTTT.

The chain recombines TRBV11-2 with TRBJ2-3, with a possible D match to TRBD1 (6 bases). This CDR3 has 16 amino acids. The germline CDR1 and CDR2 sequences are SGHAT and FQNNGV. Trimming took off 3 bases at V and 0 bases at J, with 13 bases between the two ends. CDR3 in amino acids: CASSFGQLSSTDTQYF. The DNA for the CDR3 is TGTGCCAGCAGCTTTGGACAGTTGTCTAGCACAGATACGCAGTATTTT.

The chain recombines TRBV7-2 with TRBJ2-7, with 9 bases aligning to TRBD1. Trimming took 5 bases from V and 6 from J; bases not matched to a gene: 11. Germline V gene data show CDR1 as SGHTA and CDR2 as FQGNSA. The CDR3 contains 15 residues. The DNA of the CDR3 is TGTGCCAGCAGCCCCCAATCCGGGACAGGGCTCGAGCAGTACTTC. Protein sequence: CASSPQSGTGLEQYF.

The chain joins TRBV10-3 to TRBJ1-2, with D perhaps matching TRBD1 (5 bases). This CDR3 comprises 15 residues. Germline assignment: CDR1 ENHRY and CDR2 SYGVKD. Deletions cut 3 bases from V and 4 bases from J, with 15 bases between. CDR3 sequence: CAISEGAGWAYGYTF. The DNA for the CDR3 is TGTGCCATCAGTGAAGGGGCAGGGTGGGCCTATGGCTACACCTTC.

This clonotype was detected ten times or more. The rearrangement uses TRBV28 and TRBJ1-5; TRBD1 agrees at 8 bases. Germline CDR1 and CDR2: MDHEN and SYDVKM. The CDR3 sequence is 15 residues long. The trim removed 6 bases at V and 6 bases at J, leaving 10 bases unmatched. The CDR3 reads CASSLGGQDPQPQHF. In DNA, the CDR3 is TGTGCCAGCAGCCTGGGGGGACAGGATCCTCAGCCCCAGCATTTT.

This sequence joins TRBV7-3 and TRBJ2-3; 13 positions match TRBD2. Trimming cost V 6 bases and J 7 bases; bases outside gene matches: 7. In germline, CDR1 is SGHTA, CDR2 FQGTGA. This CDR3 comprises 15 residues. As DNA, the CDR3 is TGTGCCAGCAGACTAGCGGGGGGGCCGTCGCATACGCAGTATTTT. This encodes CASRLAGGPSHTQYF.

The chain links TRBV20-1 to TRBJ2-1; a weak D match, TRBD1 (7 bases). This CDR3 comprises 18 residues. Trimming took 3 bases from V and 3 from J, leaving 24 bases between them. From germline, CDR1 is DFQATT and CDR2 SNEGSKA (reference sequence). CDR3 residues: CSARHPPRSGGLYNEQFF. CDR3 DNA sequence: TGCAGTGCTAGGCACCCCCCTCGTTCAGGGGGACTCTACAATGAGCAGTTCTTC.

This clonotype was seen a handful of times. The chain couples TRBV6-6 to TRBJ2-7; unclear D gene. The CDR3 has 12 amino acids. V was shortened by 6 bases and J by 4 bases, with 10 bases between the two germline ends. Germline-derived CDR1 and CDR2 are MNHNY and SVGAGI (reference sequence). CDR3 sequence reads: CASSPQSYEQYV. CDR3 coding DNA: TGTGCCAGCAGCCCTCAGTCTTACGAGCAGTACGTC.

This sequence joins TRBV3-1 and TRBJ1-5; 7 bases match TRBD1. The germline V gene has CDR1 LGHDT and CDR2 YNNKEL (reference sequence). J gave up 0 bases and V 3 bases, and 5 bases lay outside the gene matches. This CDR3 region has 16 residues. For the CDR3, the DNA is TGTGCCAGCAGCCAGAAGGGGACAGCTAGCAATCAGCCCCAGCATTTT. Its protein is CASSQKGTASNQPQHF.

This clonotype has a handful of counts. This chain uses TRBV28 with TRBJ2-7; 12 nucleotides match TRBD2. J lost 2 bases, V lost 7 bases, and 12 bases had no gene match. There are 17 residues in the CDR3. CDR1 is MDHEN, CDR2 SYDVKM, per germline. The CDR3 is CASTGGLRTSGAYEQYV. The CDR3 DNA sequence: TGTGCCAGCACTGGGGGGCTAAGGACTAGCGGGGCCTACGAGCAGTACGTC.

In nucleotides, the CDR3 is TGTGCCAGCAGCTTGGCGGGGGGACGCTCCTACAATGAGCAGTTCTTC. Amino acids: CASSLAGGRSYNEQFF. The chain links TRBV5-4 to TRBJ2-1, with TRBD2 identical over 7 bases. This CDR3 region has 16 residues. With V trimmed by 0 bases and J by 0 bases, 3 bases remained unmatched. Germline V gene data show CDR1 as SGHNT and CDR2 as YYREEE (reference sequence). The entire variable domain, with the rest obtained from reference TRBV5-4 and TRBJ2-1, is as follows: ETGVTQSPTHLIKTRGQQVTLRCSSQSGHNTVSWYQQALGQGPQFIFQYYREEENGRGNFPPRFSGLQFPNYSSELNVNALELDDSALYLCASSLAGGRSYNEQFFGPGTRLTVL.

This clonotype showed up just a few times. This chain connects TRBV29-1 to TRBJ2-7, with a possible D match to TRBD1 (6 bases). V dropped 6 bases and J dropped 1 base, with 13 bases sitting between them. The CDR3 totals 13 residues. Germline loops: CDR1 SQVTM, CDR2 ANQGSEA. The CDR3 protein is CSVYTGSSYEQYF. CDR3 DNA: TGCAGCGTATATACAGGGTCATCCTACGAGCAGTACTTC.

The genes are TRBV18 and TRBJ2-1; D possibly corresponds to TRBD2 (6 bases). This CDR3 has 15 amino acids. Germline CDR1 is KGHSH and CDR2 is LQKENI. The V end was cut by 3 bases, the J end by 6 bases, with 15 bases between. The CDR3: CASSPAGYSLNEQFF. Written as DNA, the CDR3 is TGTGCCAGCTCACCGGCGGGGTACTCCCTCAATGAGCAGTTCTTC.

The gene calls are TRBV7-2 and TRBJ2-2; 7 bases agree with TRBD2. The CDR3 is 16 amino acids. CDR1 is SGHTA, CDR2 FQGNSA, per germline. With V trimmed by 4 bases and J by 6 bases, 11 bases remained unmatched. The CDR3 protein is CASSSGTGGPPGELFF. Written as DNA, the CDR3 is TGTGCCAGCAGCTCCGGTACGGGGGGTCCCCCCGGGGAGCTGTTTTTT.

This clonotype was counted between two and nine times. J is TRBJ2-1 and V is TRBV25-1; 11 bases match TRBD2. The CDR3 length is 15 residues. Germline CDR1 and CDR2: MGHDK and SYGVNS. Trimming cost V 1 base and J 9 bases; bases outside gene matches: 5. CDR3 DNA: TGTGCCAGCAGTGAATTGCTAGCGGGGGGTTCTGAGCAGTTCTTC. It yields the protein CASSELLAGGSEQFF.

This clonotype was found many times. The chain carries TRBV5-1 and TRBJ2-3, with D tentatively TRBD1 or TRBD2 (6 bases each). CDR1 is SGHRS, CDR2 YFSETQ, per germline. The CDR3 totals 15 residues. Trimming shortened V by 3 bases and J by 6 bases, and 17 bases separated the two germline ends. The CDR3, as DNA: TGCGCCAGCAGCTCCGGGGGCCGAGCTGTCGATACGCAGTATTTT. Protein sequence: CASSSGGRAVDTQYF.

This clonotype was seen a handful of times. The chain employs TRBV12-3 or TRBV12-4 and TRBJ1-4; D might be TRBD1 (6 bases). Deletions cut 6 bases from V and 12 bases from J, with 14 bases between. This CDR3 spans 12 amino acids. The CDR3 DNA sequence: TGTGCCAGCAGATTCGACAGGCAGGAACTGTTTTTT. Encoded protein: CASRFDRQELFF.